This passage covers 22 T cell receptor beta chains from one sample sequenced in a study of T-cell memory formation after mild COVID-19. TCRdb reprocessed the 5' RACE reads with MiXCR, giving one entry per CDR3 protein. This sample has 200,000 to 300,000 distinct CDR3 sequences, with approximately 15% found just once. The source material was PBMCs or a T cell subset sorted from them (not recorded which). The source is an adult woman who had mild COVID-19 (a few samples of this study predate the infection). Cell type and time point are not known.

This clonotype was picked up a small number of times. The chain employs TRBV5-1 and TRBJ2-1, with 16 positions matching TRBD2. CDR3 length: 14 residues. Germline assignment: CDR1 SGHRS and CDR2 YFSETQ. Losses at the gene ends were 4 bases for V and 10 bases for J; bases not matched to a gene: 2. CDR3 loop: CASSPGLAGGEQFF. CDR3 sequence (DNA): TGCGCCAGCAGCCCGGGACTAGCGGGAGGGGAGCAGTTCTTC. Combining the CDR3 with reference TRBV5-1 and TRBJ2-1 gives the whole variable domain KAGVTQTPRYLIKTRGQQVTLSCSPISGHRSVSWYQQTPGQGLQFLFEYFSETQRNKGNFPGRFSGRQFSNSRSEMNVSTLELGDSALYLCASSPGLAGGEQFFGPGTRLTVL.

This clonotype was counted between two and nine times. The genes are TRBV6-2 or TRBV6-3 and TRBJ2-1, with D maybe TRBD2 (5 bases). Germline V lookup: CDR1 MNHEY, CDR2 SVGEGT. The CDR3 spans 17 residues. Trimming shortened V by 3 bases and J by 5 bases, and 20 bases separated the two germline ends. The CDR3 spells CASSYREGPIYHNEQFF. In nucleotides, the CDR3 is TGTGCCAGCAGTTATAGAGAGGGCCCTATCTACCACAATGAGCAGTTCTTC.

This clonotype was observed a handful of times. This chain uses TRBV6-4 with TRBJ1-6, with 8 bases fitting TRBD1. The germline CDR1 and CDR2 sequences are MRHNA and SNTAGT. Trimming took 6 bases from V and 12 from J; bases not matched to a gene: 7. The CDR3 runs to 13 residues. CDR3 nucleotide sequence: TGTGCCAGCAGCAGGAACAGGGGGGAACCCCTCCACTTT. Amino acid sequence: CASSRNRGEPLHF.

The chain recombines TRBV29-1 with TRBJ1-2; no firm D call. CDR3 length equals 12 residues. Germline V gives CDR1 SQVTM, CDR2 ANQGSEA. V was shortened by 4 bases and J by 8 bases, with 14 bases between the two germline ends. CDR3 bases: TGCAGCGTTGTAGACGGTTCGCACGGCTACACCTTC. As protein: CSVVDGSHGYTF.

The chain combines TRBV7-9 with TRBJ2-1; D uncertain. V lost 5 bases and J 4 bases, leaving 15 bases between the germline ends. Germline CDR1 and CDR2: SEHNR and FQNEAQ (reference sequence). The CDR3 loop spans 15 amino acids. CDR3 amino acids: CASSTGPIDYNEQFF. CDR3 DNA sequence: TGTGCCAGCAGCACCGGGCCGATCGATTACAATGAGCAGTTCTTC. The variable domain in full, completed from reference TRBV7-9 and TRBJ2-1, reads DTGVSQNPRHKITKRGQNVTFRCDPISEHNRLYWYRQTLGQGPEFLTYFQNEAQLEKSRLLSDRFSAERPKGSFSTLEIQRTEQGDSAMYLCASSTGPIDYNEQFFGPGTRLTVL.

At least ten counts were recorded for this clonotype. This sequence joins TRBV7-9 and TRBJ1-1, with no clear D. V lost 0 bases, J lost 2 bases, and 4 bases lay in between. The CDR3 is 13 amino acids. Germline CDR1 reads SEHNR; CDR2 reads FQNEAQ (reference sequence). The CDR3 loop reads CASSLAANTEAFF. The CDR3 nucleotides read TGTGCCAGCAGCTTAGCGGCAAACACTGAAGCTTTCTTT.

For the CDR3, the DNA is TGTGCCAGCAGCGTACGCCAGACTTCACCCCTCCACTTT. Its translation: CASSVRQTSPLHF. This rearrangement joins TRBV9 to TRBJ1-6; unclear D gene. V was clipped by 1 base and J by 9 bases, with 8 bases between them. Germline CDR1 is SGDLS and CDR2 is YYNGEE. This CDR3 contains 13 residues.

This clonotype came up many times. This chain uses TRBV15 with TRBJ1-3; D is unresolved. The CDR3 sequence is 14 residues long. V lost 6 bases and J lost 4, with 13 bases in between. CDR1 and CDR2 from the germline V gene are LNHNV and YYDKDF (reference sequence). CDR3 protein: CATRSRDSGNTIYF. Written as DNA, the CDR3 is TGTGCCACCAGGTCCCGAGACTCAGGAAACACCATATATTTT. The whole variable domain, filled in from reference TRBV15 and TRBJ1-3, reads DAMVIQNPRYQVTQFGKPVTLSCSQTLNHNVMYWYQQKSSQAPKLLFHYYDKDFNNEADTPDNFQSRRPNTSFCFLDIRSPGLGDTAMYLCATRSRDSGNTIYFGEGSWLTVV.

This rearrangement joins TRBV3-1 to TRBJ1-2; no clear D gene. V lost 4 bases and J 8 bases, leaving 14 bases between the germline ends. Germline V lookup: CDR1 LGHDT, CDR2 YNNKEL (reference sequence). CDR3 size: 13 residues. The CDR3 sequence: CASSPGPNEGYTF. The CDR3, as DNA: TGTGCCAGCAGCCCCGGGCCTAATGAAGGCTACACCTTC.

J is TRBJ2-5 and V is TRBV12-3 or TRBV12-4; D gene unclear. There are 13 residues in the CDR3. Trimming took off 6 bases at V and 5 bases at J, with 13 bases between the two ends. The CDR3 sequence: CASSLRASETQYF. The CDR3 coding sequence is TGTGCCAGCAGCCTGAGAGCTTCGGAGACCCAGTACTTC.

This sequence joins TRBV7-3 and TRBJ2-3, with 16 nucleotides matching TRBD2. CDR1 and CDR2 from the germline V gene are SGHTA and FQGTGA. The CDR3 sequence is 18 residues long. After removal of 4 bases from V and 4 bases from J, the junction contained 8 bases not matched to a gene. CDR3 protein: CASSSPGLAGGRSDTQYF. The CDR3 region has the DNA TGTGCCAGCAGCTCGCCGGGACTAGCGGGGGGGCGCTCAGATACGCAGTATTTT.

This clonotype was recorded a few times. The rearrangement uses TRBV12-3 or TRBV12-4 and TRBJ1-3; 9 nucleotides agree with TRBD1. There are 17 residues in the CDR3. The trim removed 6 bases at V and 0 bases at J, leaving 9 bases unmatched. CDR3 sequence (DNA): TGTGCCAGCAGCCCTACCAGGGACAGGGCCTCTGGAAACACCATATATTTT. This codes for CASSPTRDRASGNTIYF.

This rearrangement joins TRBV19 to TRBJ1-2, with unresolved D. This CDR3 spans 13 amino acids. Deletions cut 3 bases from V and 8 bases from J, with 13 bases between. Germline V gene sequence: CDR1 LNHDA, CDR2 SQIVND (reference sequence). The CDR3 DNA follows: TGTGCCAGTAGTATCCTAGATTCCTCCGGCTACACCTTC. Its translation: CASSILDSSGYTF.

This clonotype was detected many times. As DNA, the CDR3 is TGTGCCAGCAGCTTCCCAGGGGGCCAAAACACTGAAGCTTTCTTT. This codes for CASSFPGGQNTEAFF. The chain uses TRBV7-6 and TRBJ1-1; 8 bases fit TRBD1. Trimming at V came to 3 bases and at J to 2 bases, leaving 5 bases not matched to a gene. Germline-derived CDR1 and CDR2 are SGHVS and FNYEAQ. The CDR3 length is 15 residues.

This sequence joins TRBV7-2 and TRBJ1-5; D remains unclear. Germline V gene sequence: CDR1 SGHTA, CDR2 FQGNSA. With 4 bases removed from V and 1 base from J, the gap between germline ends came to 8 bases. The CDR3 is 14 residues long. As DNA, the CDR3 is TGTGCCAGCAGCTCCAGAGAAAGCAATCAGCCCCAGCATTTT. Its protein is CASSSRESNQPQHF.

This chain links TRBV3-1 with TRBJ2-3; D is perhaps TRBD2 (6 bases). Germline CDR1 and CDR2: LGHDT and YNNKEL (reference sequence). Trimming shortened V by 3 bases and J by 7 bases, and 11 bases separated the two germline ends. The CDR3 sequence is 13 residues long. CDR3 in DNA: TGTGCCAGCAGCCAGGCGGGGCGAAATACGCAGTATTTT. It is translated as CASSQAGRNTQYF.

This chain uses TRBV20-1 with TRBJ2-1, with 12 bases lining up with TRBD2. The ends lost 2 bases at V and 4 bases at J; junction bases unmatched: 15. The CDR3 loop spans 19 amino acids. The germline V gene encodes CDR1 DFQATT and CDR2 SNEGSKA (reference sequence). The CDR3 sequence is CSARTMMTSGSFEYNEQFF. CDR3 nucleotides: TGCAGTGCTAGAACCATGATGACTAGCGGGAGTTTCGAGTACAATGAGCAGTTCTTC.

The CDR3 is CASSLGRDANSGANVLTF. The CDR3, as DNA: TGTGCCAGCAGTTTAGGTAGGGACGCCAACTCTGGGGCCAACGTCCTGACTTTC. The V call is TRBV12-3 or TRBV12-4, the J call TRBJ2-6; D possibly matches TRBD1 or TRBD2 (5 bases each). V lost 1 base and J lost 0, with 13 bases in between. This CDR3 spans 18 amino acids.

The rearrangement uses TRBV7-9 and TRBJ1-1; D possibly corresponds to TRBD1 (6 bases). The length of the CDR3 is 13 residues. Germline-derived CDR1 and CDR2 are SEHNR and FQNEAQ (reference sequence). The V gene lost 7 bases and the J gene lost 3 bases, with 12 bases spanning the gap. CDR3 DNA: TGTGCCAGCAAGGAGAGGGGGGACACTGAAGCTTTCTTT. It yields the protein CASKERGDTEAFF.

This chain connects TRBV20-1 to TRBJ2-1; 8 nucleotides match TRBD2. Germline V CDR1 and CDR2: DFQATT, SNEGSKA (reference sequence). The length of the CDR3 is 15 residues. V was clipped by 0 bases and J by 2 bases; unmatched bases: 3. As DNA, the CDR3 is TGCAGTGCTAGAGATCGTAGCGGGGCCTACAATGAGCAGTTCTTC. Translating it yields CSARDRSGAYNEQFF.

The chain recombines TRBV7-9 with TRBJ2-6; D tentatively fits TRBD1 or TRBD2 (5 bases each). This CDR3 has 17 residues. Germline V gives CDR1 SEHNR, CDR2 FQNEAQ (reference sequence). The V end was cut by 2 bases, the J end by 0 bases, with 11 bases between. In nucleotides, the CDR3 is TGTGCCAGCAGCTTACCGGGACCGATCTCTGGGGCCAACGTCCTGACTTTC. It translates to CASSLPGPISGANVLTF.

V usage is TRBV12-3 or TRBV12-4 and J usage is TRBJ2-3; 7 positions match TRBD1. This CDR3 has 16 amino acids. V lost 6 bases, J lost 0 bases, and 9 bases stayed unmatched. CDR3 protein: CASRETGVGSTDTQYF. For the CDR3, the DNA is TGTGCCAGCAGGGAAACAGGGGTCGGAAGCACAGATACGCAGTATTTT.